This TCR beta chain was identified during a study of blood T cells in healthy people across ages. Study-level information: With template switching, about one barcoded beta molecule was captured per two T cells.

The individuals who served as donors were healthy Caucasians living in Russia, aged about 6 to 95. This CDR3 spans 12 amino acids. V was cut by 1 base and J by 8 bases, with 8 bases left in between. Germline V CDR1 and CDR2: SGHTA, FQGNSA. Points on this clonotype: Its antigen is unidentified.

The use of a sample-barcoded 5' primer and a J-beta primer mix characterized a second PCR of roughly 6 to 11 cycles. Each CDR3 protein is one row after TCRdb ran MiXCR on the 5' RACE reads. The sample contains about 780,000 distinct CDR3 sequences, 46% of which appear only once. Overall study results and limits: TCR beta diversity tracked closely with naive T cell percentage.

Sequencing input: blood. The rearrangement links TRBV7-2 to TRBJ1-2, with D unclear. This clonotype was sampled from a man aged 80 or over in good health. Written as DNA, the CDR3 is TGTGCCAGCAGCTTAGGGTCTCGCGGCTACACCTTC. Its translation is CASSLGSRGYTF.